This is a list of T cell receptor beta chains from one sample in a study of monozygotic twins with inflammatory bowel disease. Each CDR3 protein gets one entry in TCRdb, which reprocessed the 5' RACE reads and gives no DNA. The repertoire shows more than 300,000 distinct CDR3 sequences; the top ten hold just over 2.5%. Material for sequencing was blood. These receptors came from a human donor with ulcerative colitis or Crohn's disease, or a healthy co-twin of an affected twin (not recorded which). Each CDR3 is given with its conserved first and last residue. Each record gives: CDR3 protein, J gene, V gene.

CDR3aa: CASSYGSGWQYF
j_gene: TRBJ2-7
v_gene: TRBV6-5

CDR3aa: CASYRAGSSYEQYF
j_gene: TRBJ2-7
v_gene: TRBV6-2/TRBV6-3

CDR3aa: CSARVQGRPYPAYNEQFF
j_gene: TRBJ2-1
v_gene: TRBV20-1

CDR3aa: CASTPGRFNEQFF
j_gene: TRBJ2-1
v_gene: TRBV7-2

CDR3aa: CASSHSLTGELFF
j_gene: TRBJ2-2
v_gene: TRBV4-2

CDR3aa: CASSRLAGTSTDTQYF
j_gene: TRBJ2-3
v_gene: TRBV7-8

CDR3aa: CASSLVRQSLTNEQFF
j_gene: TRBJ2-1
v_gene: TRBV7-2

CDR3aa: CSANYYSGGDQGEQYF
j_gene: TRBJ2-7
v_gene: TRBV20-1

CDR3aa: CASSLAPGEAREQYF
j_gene: TRBJ2-7
v_gene: TRBV5-1

CDR3aa: CSAKGNNYGYTF
j_gene: TRBJ1-2
v_gene: TRBV20-1